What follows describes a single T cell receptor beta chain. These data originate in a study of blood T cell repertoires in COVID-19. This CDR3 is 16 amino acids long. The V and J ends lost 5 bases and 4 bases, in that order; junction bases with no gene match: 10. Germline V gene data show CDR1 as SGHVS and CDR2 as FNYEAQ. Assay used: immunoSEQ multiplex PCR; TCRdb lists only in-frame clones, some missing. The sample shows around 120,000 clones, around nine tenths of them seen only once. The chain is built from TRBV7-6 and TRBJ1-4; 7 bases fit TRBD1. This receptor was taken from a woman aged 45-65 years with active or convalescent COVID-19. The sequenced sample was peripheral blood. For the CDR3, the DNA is TGTGCCAGCAGCGTACAAACCAGGGGGATTAATGAAAAACTGTTTTTT. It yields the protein CASSVQTRGINEKLFF.